This T cell receptor (beta chain) was recorded in a study of blood T cells in healthy people across ages. Every donor gave roughly 9.6 milliliters of peripheral blood. PBMCs numbering at least 6.5 million were isolated per sample. The CDR3 runs 15 residues. V lost 5 bases to trimming and J lost 2 bases; unmatched junction nucleotides: 10. Germline CDR1 is DFQATT and CDR2 is SNEGSKA (reference sequence). Study-wide results and caveats: Greater diversity and more naive CD4+ cells were seen in long-lived donors than in aged donors.

Using a J-beta primer mix together with a sample-barcoded 5' primer, a second PCR was run for roughly 6 to 11 cycles. Each cDNA molecule carried a tag from a template-switch adaptor that contained 12 random nucleotides. TCRdb re-derived calls from the 5' RACE reads in MiXCR, one entry per CDR3 protein. The repertoire consists of roughly 800,000 distinct CDR3 sequences, with over 45% occurring once and the leading ten covering around 22%. Points on this clonotype: Antigen specificity is unknown.

Source material: blood. The rearrangement links TRBV20-1 to TRBJ2-3, with TRBD1 matching over 7 bases. The sequence derives from a man between 25 and 39 years old in good health. The CDR3 reads CSASPDRAYTDTQYF. The CDR3 nucleotides read TGCAGTGCTTCTCCCGACAGGGCGTACACAGATACGCAGTATTTT.